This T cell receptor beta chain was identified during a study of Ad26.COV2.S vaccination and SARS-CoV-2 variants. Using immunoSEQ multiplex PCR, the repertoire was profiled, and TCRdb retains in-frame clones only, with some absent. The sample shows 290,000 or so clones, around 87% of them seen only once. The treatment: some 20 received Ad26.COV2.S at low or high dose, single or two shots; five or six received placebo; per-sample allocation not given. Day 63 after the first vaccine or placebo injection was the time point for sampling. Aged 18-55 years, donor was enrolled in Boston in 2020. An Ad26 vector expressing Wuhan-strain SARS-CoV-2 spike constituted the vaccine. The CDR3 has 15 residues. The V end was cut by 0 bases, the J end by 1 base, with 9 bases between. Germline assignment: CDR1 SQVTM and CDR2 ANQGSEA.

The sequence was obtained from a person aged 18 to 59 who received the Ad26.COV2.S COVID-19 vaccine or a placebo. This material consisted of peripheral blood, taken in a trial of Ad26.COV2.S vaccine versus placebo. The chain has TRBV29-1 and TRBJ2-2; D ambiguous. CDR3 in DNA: TGCAGCGTTGAAGATCTGGAGATGAACACCGGGGAGCTGTTTTTT. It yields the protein CSVEDLEMNTGELFF.